This TCR beta chain was found in a study of post-analysis software for immune sequencing data. Study-wide points: Five or six TRBV segments, TRBV5-6, TRBV5-1 and TRBV20-1 among them, were found more frequent in patients than controls.

CDR1 SGHTA and CDR2 FQGNSA come from the germline V gene. Trimming removed 2 bases at V and 0 bases at J, with 6 bases between. The length of the CDR3 is 14 residues. Included in the TCR beta cDNA libraries were unique molecular identifiers. TCRdb ran MiXCR on the PCR reads and lists one entry per CDR3 protein. The sample lists around 440,000 distinct CDR3 sequences, 40% to 55% occurring once. As concerns this clonotype: The antigen remains undetermined.

The rearrangement joins TRBV7-2 to TRBJ2-3; D ambiguous. The specimen was blood. The clonotype originates from a girl aged 5 to 17 with multiple sclerosis. DNA for the CDR3: TGTGCCAGCAGCTTAACCTCGAGCACAGATACGCAGTATTTT. Translated: CASSLTSSTDTQYF.